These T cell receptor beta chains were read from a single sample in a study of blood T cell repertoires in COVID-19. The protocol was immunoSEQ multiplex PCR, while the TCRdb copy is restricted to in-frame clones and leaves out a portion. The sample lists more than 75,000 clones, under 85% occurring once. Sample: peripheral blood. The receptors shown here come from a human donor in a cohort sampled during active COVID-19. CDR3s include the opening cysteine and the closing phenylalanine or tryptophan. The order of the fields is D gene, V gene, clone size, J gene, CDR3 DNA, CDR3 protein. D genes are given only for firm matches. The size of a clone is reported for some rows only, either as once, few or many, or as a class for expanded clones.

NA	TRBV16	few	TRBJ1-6	TGTGCCAGCAGGATGGAGGGGTCACCCCTCCACTTT	CASRMEGSPLHF
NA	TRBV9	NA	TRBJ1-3	TGTGCCAGCAGCGCCCGTCTGAGCTCTGGAAACACCATATATTTT	CASSARLSSGNTIYF
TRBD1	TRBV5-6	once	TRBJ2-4	TGTGCCAGCAGCTTGATCTGGGACAGGGAGGGATATTACTTC	CASSLIWDREGYYF
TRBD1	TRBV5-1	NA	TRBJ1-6	TGCGCCAGCAGCCCCACAGGGGTCGGGTCACCCCTCCACTTT	CASSPTGVGSPLHF
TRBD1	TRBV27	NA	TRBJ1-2	TGTGCCAGCAGTCGACGGACAGGTCTCTTCTATGGCTACACCTTC	CASSRRTGLFYGYTF
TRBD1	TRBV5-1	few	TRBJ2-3	TGCGCCAGCAGCTCTTTAGGACAGGCCTCAGATACGCAGTATTTT	CASSSLGQASDTQYF
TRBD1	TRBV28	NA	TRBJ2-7	TGTGCCAGCAGTTACCTGACAGGGGTGAGCGAGCAGTACTTC	CASSYLTGVSEQYF
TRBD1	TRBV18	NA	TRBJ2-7	TGTGCCAGCTCACCCCAGACAGGGTCCTACGAGCAGTACTTC	CASSPQTGSYEQYF
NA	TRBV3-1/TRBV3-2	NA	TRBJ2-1	TGTGCCAGCAGCCAAGGGGAGAGCTCCTACAATGAGCAGTTCTTC	CASSQGESSYNEQFF
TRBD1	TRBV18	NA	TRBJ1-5	TGTGCCAGCTCACCACCTGGGACAGGAGGCCAGCCCCAGCATTTT	CASSPPGTGGQPQHF
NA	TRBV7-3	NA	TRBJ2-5	TGTGCCAGCAGCTTAAAAAGTCCCTATGAGGGCCAAGAGACCCAGTACTTC	CASSLKSPYEGQETQYF
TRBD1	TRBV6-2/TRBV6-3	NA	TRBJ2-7	TGTGCCAGCAGTTCCGGGACAGGGGGCCCCCCGGGCGAGCAGTACTTC	CASSSGTGGPPGEQYF
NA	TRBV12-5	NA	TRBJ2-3	TGTGCTAGTGGTCCAACTTTTGCGCAGTATTTT	CASGPTFAQYF
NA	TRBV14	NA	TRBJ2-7	TGTGCCAGCAGCCCCTGGGACTCAACGACCTACGAGCAGTACTTC	CASSPWDSTTYEQYF
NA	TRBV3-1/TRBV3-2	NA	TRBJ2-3	TGTGCCAGCAGCCGGGGCAGGGACTCCCGCACAGATACGCAGTATTTT	CASSRGRDSRTDTQYF
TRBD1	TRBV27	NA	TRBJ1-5	TGTGCCAGCAGTTGGGACAGGGGATCAACAAGCAATCAGCCCCAGCATTTT	CASSWDRGSTSNQPQHF
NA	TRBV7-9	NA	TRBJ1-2	TGTGCCAGCAGCTTACCGGCGTCTGGGGGGGACTATGGCTACACCTTC	CASSLPASGGDYGYTF
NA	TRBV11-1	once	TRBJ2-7	TGTGCCAGCAGCCCGGAAGGGGCGATAGACTACGAGCAGTACTTC	CASSPEGAIDYEQYF
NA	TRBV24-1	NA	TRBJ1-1	TGTGCCACCAGACAGGGCTCTAGCACTGAAGCTTTCTTT	CATRQGSSTEAFF
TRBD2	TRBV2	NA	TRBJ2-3	TGTGCCAGCGAGACTAGCGGGGTCGTGGCAGATACGCAGTATTTT	CASETSGVVADTQYF
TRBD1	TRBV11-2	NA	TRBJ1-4	TGTGCCAGCAGCCTAGACAGGGTAGAAAAACTGTTTTTT	CASSLDRVEKLFF
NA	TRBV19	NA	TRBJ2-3	TGTGCCACCGCCCAGACAGATACGCAGTATTTT	CATAQTDTQYF
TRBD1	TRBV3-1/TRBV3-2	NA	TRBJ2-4	TGTGCCAGCAGCCAAGTGGCCAACAGGGGGGTAGCCAAAAACATTCAGTACTTC	CASSQVANRGVAKNIQYF
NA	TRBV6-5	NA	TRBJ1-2	TGTGCCAGCATTTTGACGGGGAGGGGAAATTGGGGCTACACCTTC	CASILTGRGNWGYTF
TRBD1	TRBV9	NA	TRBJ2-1	TGTGCCAGCAGTGTACAGGGGGGCAATGAGCAGTTCTTC	CASSVQGGNEQFF
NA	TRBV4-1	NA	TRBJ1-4	TGCGCCAGCAGCCAACTCCCGGGCCGGGGGGGCGAAAAACTGTTTTTT	CASSQLPGRGGEKLFF
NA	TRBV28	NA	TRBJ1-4	TGTGCCAGCAGCCCGCCAGGTGGAACTAATGAAAAACTGTTTTTT	CASSPPGGTNEKLFF
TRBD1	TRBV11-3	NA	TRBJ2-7	TGTGCCAGCAGCCTCCATGGGACAGGGGCCTACGAGCAGTACTTC	CASSLHGTGAYEQYF
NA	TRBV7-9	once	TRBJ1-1	TGTGCCAGCAGCTTTTTGTCTAGCACTGAAGCTTTCTTT	CASSFLSSTEAFF
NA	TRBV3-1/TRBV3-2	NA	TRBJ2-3	TGTGCCAGCTCCGCCCAACTAGGTACGCAGTATTTT	CASSAQLGTQYF
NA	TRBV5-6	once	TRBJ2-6	TGTGCCAGCAGCTTGCCAAACTCTGGGGCCAACGTCCTGACTTTC	CASSLPNSGANVLTF
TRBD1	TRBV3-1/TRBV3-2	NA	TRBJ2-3	TGTGCCAGCAGCCGCCTTGGGACAGCTAACACAGATACGCAGTATTTT	CASSRLGTANTDTQYF
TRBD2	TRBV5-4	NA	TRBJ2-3	TGTGCCAGCAGCTCCCGACTAGCTCCCGGCACAGATACGCAGTATTTT	CASSSRLAPGTDTQYF
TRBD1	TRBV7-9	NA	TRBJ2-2	TGTGCCAGCTCCCTCTGGGACAGGGAGACGAACACCGGGGAGCTGTTTTTT	CASSLWDRETNTGELFF
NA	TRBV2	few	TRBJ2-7	TGTGCCAGCAGGGATACGGTGGGGGGTTCCTACGAGCAGTACTTC	CASRDTVGGSYEQYF
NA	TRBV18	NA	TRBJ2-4	TGTGCCAGCTCCAGAGGTAAAAACATTCAGTACTTC	CASSRGKNIQYF
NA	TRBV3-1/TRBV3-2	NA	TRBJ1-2	TGTGCCAGCAGCCATTTGGCAGGGGAATATGGCTACACCTTC	CASSHLAGEYGYTF
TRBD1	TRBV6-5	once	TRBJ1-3	TGTGCCAGCACTCCTTCTACAGGGGGAAGAAACACCATATATTTT	CASTPSTGGRNTIYF
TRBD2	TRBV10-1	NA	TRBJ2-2	TGCGCCAGCAGTGACTCCGGGACTAGCGGGACCGGGGAGCTGTTTTTT	CASSDSGTSGTGELFF
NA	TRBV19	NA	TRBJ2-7	TGTGCCAGTAGTATAGGAGCGGCCTCCTACGAGCAGTACTTC	CASSIGAASYEQYF
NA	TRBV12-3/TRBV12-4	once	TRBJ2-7	TGTGCCAGCAGTTTACGCAGGGCCTACGAGCAGTACTTC	CASSLRRAYEQYF
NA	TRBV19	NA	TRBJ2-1	TGTGCCAGTAGTATAGATGCTAGGCTAACCTCCTACAATGAGCAGTTCTTC	CASSIDARLTSYNEQFF
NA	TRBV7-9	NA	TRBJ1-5	TGTGCCAGCAGCTTAGGGTCAGGGGAGTTTAGTCAGCCCCAGCATTTT	CASSLGSGEFSQPQHF
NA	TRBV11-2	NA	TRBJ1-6	TGTGCCAGCAGCTTAGCCCCAGGGTATAATTCACCCCTCCACTTT	CASSLAPGYNSPLHF
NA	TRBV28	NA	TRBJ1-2	TGTGCCAGCACCGTAAATAACCAGGGTCCCTATGGCTACACCTTC	CASTVNNQGPYGYTF